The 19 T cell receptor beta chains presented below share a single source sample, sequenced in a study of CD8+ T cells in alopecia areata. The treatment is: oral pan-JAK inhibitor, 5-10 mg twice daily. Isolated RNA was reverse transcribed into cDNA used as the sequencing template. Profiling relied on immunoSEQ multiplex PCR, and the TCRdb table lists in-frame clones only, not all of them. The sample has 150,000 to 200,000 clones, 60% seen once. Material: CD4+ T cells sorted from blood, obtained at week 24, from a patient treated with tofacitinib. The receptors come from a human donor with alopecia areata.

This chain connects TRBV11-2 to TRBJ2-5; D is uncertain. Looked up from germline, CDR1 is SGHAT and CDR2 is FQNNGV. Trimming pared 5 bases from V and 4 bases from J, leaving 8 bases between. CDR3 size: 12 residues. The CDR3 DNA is TGTGCCAGCAGCCGGTGGGGAGAGACCCAGTACTTC. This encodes CASSRWGETQYF.

The CDR3 protein is CSAQQSSYEQYF. The CDR3 region has the DNA TGCAGCGCACAGCAGTCCTCCTACGAGCAGTACTTC. This rearrangement joins TRBV29-1 to TRBJ2-7; no reliable D call. Trimming left V 7 bases short and J 0 bases short, with 10 bases between. The V gene's germline CDR1 is SQVTM and CDR2 ANQGSEA. CDR3 length: 12 residues.

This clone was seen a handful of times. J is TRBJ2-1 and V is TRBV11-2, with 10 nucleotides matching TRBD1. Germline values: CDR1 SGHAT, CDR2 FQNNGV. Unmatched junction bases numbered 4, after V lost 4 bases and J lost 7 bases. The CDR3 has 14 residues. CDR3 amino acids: CASSWGQGINEQFF. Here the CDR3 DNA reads TGTGCCAGCAGCTGGGGACAGGGGATAAATGAGCAGTTCTTC.

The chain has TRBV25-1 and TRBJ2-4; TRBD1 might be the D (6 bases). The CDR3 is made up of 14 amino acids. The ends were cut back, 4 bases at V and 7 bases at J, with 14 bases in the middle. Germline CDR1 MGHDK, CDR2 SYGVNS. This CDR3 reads CASSVTGTGNIQYF. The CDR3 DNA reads TGTGCCAGCAGTGTAACCGGAACAGGGAACATTCAGTACTTC.

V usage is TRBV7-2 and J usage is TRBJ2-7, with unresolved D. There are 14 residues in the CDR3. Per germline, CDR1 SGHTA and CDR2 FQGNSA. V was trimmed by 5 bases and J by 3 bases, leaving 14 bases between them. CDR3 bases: TGTGCCAGCAGCCCGCCGAACAGAGACTACGAGCAGTACTTC. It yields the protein CASSPPNRDYEQYF.

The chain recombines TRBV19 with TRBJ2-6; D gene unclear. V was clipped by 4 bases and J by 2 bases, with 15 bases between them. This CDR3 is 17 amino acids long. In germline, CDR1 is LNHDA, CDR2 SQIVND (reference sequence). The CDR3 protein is CASSRGNIGPGANVLTF. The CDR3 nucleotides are TGTGCCAGTAGTAGGGGTAATATAGGGCCTGGGGCCAACGTCCTGACTTTC.

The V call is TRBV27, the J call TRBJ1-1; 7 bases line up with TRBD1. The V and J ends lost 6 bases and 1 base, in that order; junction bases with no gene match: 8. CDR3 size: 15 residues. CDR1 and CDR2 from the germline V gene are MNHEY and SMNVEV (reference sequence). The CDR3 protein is CASRPRGQSNTEAFF. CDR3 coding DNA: TGTGCCAGCAGGCCAAGGGGACAGTCGAACACTGAAGCTTTCTTT.

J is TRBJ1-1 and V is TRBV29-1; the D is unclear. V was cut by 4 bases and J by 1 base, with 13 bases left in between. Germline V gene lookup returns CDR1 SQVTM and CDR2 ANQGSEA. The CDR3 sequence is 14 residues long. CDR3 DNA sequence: TGCAGCGTTGGTCCGAGACAACCGAACACTGAAGCTTTCTTT. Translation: CSVGPRQPNTEAFF. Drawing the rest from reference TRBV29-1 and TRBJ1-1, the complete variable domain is SAVISQKPSRDICQRGTSLTIQCQVDSQVTMMFWYRQQPGQSLTLIATANQGSEATYESGFVIDKFPISRPNLTFSTLTVSNMSPEDSSIYLCSVGPRQPNTEAFFGQGTRLTVV.

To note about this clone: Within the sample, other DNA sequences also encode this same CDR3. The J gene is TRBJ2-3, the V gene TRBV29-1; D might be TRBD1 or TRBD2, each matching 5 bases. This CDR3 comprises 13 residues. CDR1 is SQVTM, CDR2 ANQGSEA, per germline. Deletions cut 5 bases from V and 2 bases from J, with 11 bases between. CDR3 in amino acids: CSVKGRNTDTQYF. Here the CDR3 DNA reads TGCAGCGTTAAGGGACGGAACACAGATACGCAGTATTTT.

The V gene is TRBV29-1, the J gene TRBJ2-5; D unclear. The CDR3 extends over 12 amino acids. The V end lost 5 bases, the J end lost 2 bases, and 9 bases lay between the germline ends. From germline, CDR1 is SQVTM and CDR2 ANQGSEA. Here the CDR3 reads CSVSVQQETQYF. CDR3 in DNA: TGCAGCGTTTCGGTCCAGCAAGAGACCCAGTACTTC.

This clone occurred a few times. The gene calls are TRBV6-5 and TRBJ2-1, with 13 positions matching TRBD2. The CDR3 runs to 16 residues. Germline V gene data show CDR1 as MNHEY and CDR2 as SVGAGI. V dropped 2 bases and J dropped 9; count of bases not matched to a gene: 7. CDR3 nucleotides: TGTGCCAGCAGTTACCACCTACTAGCGGGGGGGCGTGAGCAGTTCTTC. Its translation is CASSYHLLAGGREQFF.

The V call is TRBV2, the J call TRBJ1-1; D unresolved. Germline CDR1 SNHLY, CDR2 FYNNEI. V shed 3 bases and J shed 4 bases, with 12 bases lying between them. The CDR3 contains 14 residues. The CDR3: CASSEGGPATEAFF. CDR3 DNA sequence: TGTGCCAGCAGTGAGGGAGGGCCGGCCACTGAAGCTTTCTTT.

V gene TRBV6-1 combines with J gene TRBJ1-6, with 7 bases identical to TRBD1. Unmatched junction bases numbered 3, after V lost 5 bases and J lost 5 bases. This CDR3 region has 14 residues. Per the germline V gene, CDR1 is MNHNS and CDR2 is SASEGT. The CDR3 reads CASSSTGNNSPLHF. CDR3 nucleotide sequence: TGTGCCAGCAGTTCGACAGGGAATAATTCACCCCTCCACTTT.

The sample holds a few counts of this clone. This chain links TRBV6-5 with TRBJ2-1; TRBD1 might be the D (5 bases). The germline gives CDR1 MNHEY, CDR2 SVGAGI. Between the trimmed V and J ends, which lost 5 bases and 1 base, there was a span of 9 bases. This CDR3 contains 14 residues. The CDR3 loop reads CASSRQNSYNEQFF. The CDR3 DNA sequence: TGTGCCAGCAGTAGACAGAATTCCTACAATGAGCAGTTCTTC.

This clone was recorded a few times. The CDR3 region is CSVFKTSTDTQYF. DNA of the CDR3: TGCAGCGTGTTTAAGACTAGCACAGATACGCAGTATTTT. The V and J genes are TRBV29-1 and TRBJ2-3; D unresolved. Germline assignment: CDR1 SQVTM and CDR2 ANQGSEA. The CDR3 contains 13 residues. V gave up 6 bases and J gave up 0 bases, with 10 bases separating them.

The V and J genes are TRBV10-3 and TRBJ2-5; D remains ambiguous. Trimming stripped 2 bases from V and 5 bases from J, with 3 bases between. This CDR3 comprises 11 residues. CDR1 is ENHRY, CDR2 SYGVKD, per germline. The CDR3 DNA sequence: TGTGCCATCAGTGAGGCGGAGACCCAGTACTTC. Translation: CAISEAETQYF.

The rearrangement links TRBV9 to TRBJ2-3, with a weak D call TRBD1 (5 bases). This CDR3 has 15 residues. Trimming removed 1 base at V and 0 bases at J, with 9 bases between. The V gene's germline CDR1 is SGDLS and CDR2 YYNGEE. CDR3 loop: CASSVMDTSTDTQYF. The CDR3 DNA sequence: TGTGCCAGCAGCGTAATGGACACGAGCACAGATACGCAGTATTTT.

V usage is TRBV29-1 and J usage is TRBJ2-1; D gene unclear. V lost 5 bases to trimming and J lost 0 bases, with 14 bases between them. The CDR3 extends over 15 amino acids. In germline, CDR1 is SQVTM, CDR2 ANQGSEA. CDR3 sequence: CSVNPTRTSYNEQFF. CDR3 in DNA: TGCAGCGTTAACCCAACCCGAACCTCCTACAATGAGCAGTTCTTC.

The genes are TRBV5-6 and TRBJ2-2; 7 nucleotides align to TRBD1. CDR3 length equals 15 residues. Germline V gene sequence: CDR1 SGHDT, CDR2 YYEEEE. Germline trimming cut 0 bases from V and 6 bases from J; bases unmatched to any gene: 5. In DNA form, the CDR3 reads TGTGCCAGCAGCTTGGGACAGGGATTACCCGGGGAGCTGTTTTTT. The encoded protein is CASSLGQGLPGELFF.